These 23 T cell receptor beta chains were all obtained from the same sample, sequenced in a study of blood T cell repertoires in COVID-19. The table came from immunoSEQ multiplex PCR; TCRdb's copy has only in-frame clones and leaves some out. The repertoire holds roughly 18,000 clones, with just over 90% as singletons. Sequencing input: peripheral blood. The source is a human donor in a cohort sampled during active COVID-19.

This sequence joins TRBV6-4 and TRBJ2-7, with TRBD2 matching over 13 bases. CDR1 is MRHNA, CDR2 SNTAGT, per germline. V lost 4 bases to trimming and J lost 7 bases; unmatched junction nucleotides: 13. This CDR3 contains 17 residues. This CDR3 reads CASSVSALAGGPGEQYF. Here the CDR3 DNA reads TGTGCCAGCAGTGTTTCAGCACTAGCGGGAGGGCCGGGGGAGCAGTACTTC.

The chain is built from TRBV18 and TRBJ2-7, with 9 bases aligning to TRBD1. CDR1 and CDR2 (germline): KGHSH, LQKENI. This CDR3 contains 15 residues. V trimming: 2 bases; J trimming: 2 bases; junction bases outside the gene matches: 4. The CDR3 reads CASSPEYRGPYEQYF. CDR3 in DNA: TGTGCCAGCTCACCAGAGTACAGGGGGCCCTACGAGCAGTACTTC.

V usage is TRBV5-1 and J usage is TRBJ1-1, with 11 positions matching TRBD1. The ends lost 4 bases at V and 4 bases at J; junction bases unmatched: 9. Germline assignment: CDR1 SGHRS and CDR2 YFSETQ. This CDR3 spans 16 amino acids. The CDR3 DNA is TGCGCCAGCAGCGTAGGACAGGGGGCCGGAGGCACTGAAGCTTTCTTT. Translating it yields CASSVGQGAGGTEAFF.

The chain employs TRBV7-2 and TRBJ2-1, with TRBD2 matching over 8 bases. Trimming cost V 4 bases and J 7 bases; bases outside gene matches: 3. This CDR3 contains 13 residues. Germline V gives CDR1 SGHTA, CDR2 FQGNSA. CDR3 sequence reads: CASSSGLVNEQFF. The CDR3 coding sequence is TGTGCCAGCAGCTCGGGACTAGTAAATGAGCAGTTCTTC.

This sequence joins TRBV6-2 or TRBV6-3 and TRBJ2-1; D is unclear. The CDR3 contains 11 residues. Germline V CDR1 and CDR2: MNHEY, SVGEGT. Trimming took 5 bases from V and 7 from J, leaving 6 bases between them. This chain's CDR3 is CASSPGNEQFF. CDR3 sequence (DNA): TGTGCCAGCAGTCCCGGGAATGAGCAGTTCTTC.

This sequence joins TRBV4-2 and TRBJ2-1, with 12 bases identical to TRBD2. J lost 8 bases, V lost 2 bases, and 10 bases had no gene match. CDR1 is LGHNA and CDR2 is YNFKEQ in the germline V gene. There are 17 residues in the CDR3. The DNA of the CDR3 is TGTGCCAGCAGCCAAAATCTAGCGGGGGGGCCTTCGGATGAGCAGTTCTTC. Translation: CASSQNLAGGPSDEQFF.

The chain employs TRBV14 and TRBJ1-1; D is ambiguous. Germline V CDR1 and CDR2: SGHDN, FVKESK. Between the trimmed V and J ends, which lost 4 bases and 0 bases, there was a span of 9 bases. This CDR3 contains 14 residues. CDR3 coding DNA: TGTGCCAGCAGCCGACACTTGTTGAACACTGAAGCTTTCTTT. It codes for CASSRHLLNTEAFF. The full variable domain, with the rest looked up from reference TRBV14 and TRBJ1-1, is EAGVTQFPSHSVIEKGQTVTLRCDPISGHDNLYWYRRVMGKEIKFLLHFVKESKQDESGMPNNRFLAERTGGTYSTLKVQPAELEDSGVYFCASSRHLLNTEAFFGQGTRLTVV.

This clone is a singleton in its sample. V and J are TRBV6-5 and TRBJ1-1; 8 bases line up with TRBD1. The CDR3 has 15 residues. Germline CDR1 is MNHEY and CDR2 is SVGAGI. Unmatched junction bases numbered 9, after V lost 5 bases and J lost 4 bases. The CDR3 nucleotides read TGTGCCAGCAGTCCACAGGGGGTAGTGGGCACTGAAGCTTTCTTT. Translation gives CASSPQGVVGTEAFF.

This clone was seen once. The rearrangement joins TRBV7-6 to TRBJ2-3, with D possibly matching TRBD2 (5 bases). Looked up from germline, CDR1 is SGHVS and CDR2 is FNYEAQ. Trimming removed 5 bases at V and 3 bases at J, with 15 bases between. The CDR3 length is 15 residues. The CDR3 DNA is TGTGCCAGCAGCCCCCTCCTTAGAGGGACAGATACGCAGTATTTT. As protein: CASSPLLRGTDTQYF.

The CDR3, as DNA: TGTGCCAGCAGCGTGGACAGGGGGCCCTCAGGCTATGGCTACACCTTC. It yields the protein CASSVDRGPSGYGYTF. The V gene is TRBV11-2, the J gene TRBJ1-2, with 11 nucleotides matching TRBD1. This CDR3 has 16 amino acids. Trimming took 5 bases from V and 4 from J; bases not matched to a gene: 9. Germline CDR1 reads SGHAT; CDR2 reads FQNNGV.

V usage is TRBV28 and J usage is TRBJ1-2; 10 bases line up with TRBD1. This CDR3 is 17 amino acids long. The J segment lost 0 bases and the V segment lost 7 bases, leaving 11 bases of the junction unmatched. The germline V gene has CDR1 MDHEN and CDR2 SYDVKM. DNA for the CDR3: TGTGCCAGCACCTTGGGGACAGGGGAAGTAGCTAACTATGGCTACACCTTC. It translates to CASTLGTGEVANYGYTF.

This clone occurred once. The rearrangement links TRBV9 to TRBJ1-6; D not certain. CDR1 and CDR2 from the germline V gene are SGDLS and YYNGEE. This CDR3 contains 16 residues. The germline V and J ends were trimmed by 4 bases and 7 bases, with 18 bases remaining between them. The CDR3 region is CASSPSSRISNSPLHF. For the CDR3, the DNA is TGTGCCAGCAGCCCCAGCTCGAGGATCTCAAATTCACCCCTCCACTTT.

The V gene is TRBV6-2 or TRBV6-3, the J gene TRBJ2-5; 15 nucleotides line up with TRBD2. The germline CDR1 and CDR2 sequences are MNHEY and SVGEGT. J was trimmed by 5 bases and V by 2 bases; bases with no gene match: 3. CDR3 length: 16 amino acids. In nucleotides, the CDR3 is TGTGCCAGCAGTTACCCTGGGACTAGCGGGAGGGAGACCCAGTACTTC. Translated: CASSYPGTSGRETQYF.

This rearrangement joins TRBV2 to TRBJ2-7; D is possibly TRBD1 (7 bases). This CDR3 spans 14 amino acids. The V and J ends lost 5 bases and 3 bases respectively, with 14 bases between them. CDR1 and CDR2 (germline): SNHLY, FYNNEI. CDR3 coding DNA: TGTGCCAGCAGTTTGGAGGGACAGTACTACGAGCAGTACTTC. It yields the protein CASSLEGQYYEQYF.

This chain uses TRBV7-2 with TRBJ2-1; 11 nucleotides align to TRBD2. Germline CDR1 is SGHTA and CDR2 is FQGNSA. The junction had 9 bases not matched to a gene; V was cut back by 5 bases and J by 3 bases. This CDR3 comprises 17 residues. Written as DNA, the CDR3 is TGTGCCAGCAGCGTCTCCGGGACTAGCGGCCTCTACAATGAGCAGTTCTTC. This codes for CASSVSGTSGLYNEQFF.

The chain joins TRBV25-1 to TRBJ1-1; TRBD1 is a possible D gene (5 bases). This CDR3 is built from 16 residues. V was clipped by 0 bases and J by 6 bases, with 17 bases between them. CDR1 is MGHDK and CDR2 is SYGVNS in the germline V gene. CDR3 loop: CASSEYGEGSGAEAFF. As DNA, the CDR3 is TGTGCCAGCAGTGAATACGGCGAGGGATCGGGGGCTGAAGCTTTCTTT.

This clone was recorded only once. V and J are TRBV10-1 and TRBJ2-1; D possibly corresponds to TRBD2 (6 bases). The length of the CDR3 is 14 residues. CDR1 is WNHNN, CDR2 SYGVQD, per germline (reference sequence). Trimming removed 4 bases from V and 3 bases from J, with 10 bases in between. CDR3 sequence (DNA): TGCGCCAGCAGTGGTCCGGACTACTACAATGAGCAGTTCTTC. Amino acid sequence: CASSGPDYYNEQFF.

The gene calls are TRBV19 and TRBJ2-7; 7 positions match TRBD2. This CDR3 is built from 14 residues. J was trimmed by 1 base and V by 5 bases; bases with no gene match: 5. The germline gives CDR1 LNHDA, CDR2 SQIVND (reference sequence). The CDR3 DNA reads as TGTGCCAGTAGTGGGGGGGGACCTTCCTACGAGCAGTACTTC. It is translated as CASSGGGPSYEQYF.

The rearrangement uses TRBV27 and TRBJ2-7; a weak D match, TRBD1 (5 bases). This CDR3 has 17 residues. In germline, CDR1 is MNHEY, CDR2 SMNVEV (reference sequence). Trimming took off 5 bases at V and 0 bases at J, with 20 bases between the two ends. CDR3 sequence reads: CASSVYVGVLSSYEQYF. CDR3 nucleotide sequence: TGTGCCAGCAGTGTTTACGTAGGGGTCCTAAGCTCCTACGAGCAGTACTTC.

This chain links TRBV5-1 with TRBJ1-2; no clear D. V dropped 4 bases and J dropped 1 base, with 11 bases sitting between them. This CDR3 comprises 14 residues. The germline V gene has CDR1 SGHRS and CDR2 YFSETQ. CDR3 residues: CASSRRADNYGYTF. The CDR3 DNA is TGCGCCAGCAGCCGGAGGGCAGATAACTATGGCTACACCTTC.

The chain uses TRBV10-3 and TRBJ2-3, with 13 bases matching TRBD2. The germline CDR1 and CDR2 sequences are ENHRY and SYGVKD. The CDR3 runs to 18 residues. Germline trimming cut 3 bases from V and 0 bases from J; bases unmatched to any gene: 6. CDR3 region: CAISETSGGGISTDTQYF. The DNA for the CDR3 is TGTGCCATCAGTGAAACTAGCGGGGGGGGGATTAGCACAGATACGCAGTATTTT.

The chain links TRBV11-3 to TRBJ2-7; D unclear. This CDR3 comprises 13 residues. The germline V gene has CDR1 SGHNT and CDR2 YENEEA. Trimming cost V 1 base and J 0 bases, with 4 bases left between them. CDR3 nucleotide sequence: TGTGCCAGCAGCTTAGGTAGCTCCTACGAGCAGTACTTC. Its translation is CASSLGSSYEQYF.

The chain has TRBV28 and TRBJ2-6; D gene ambiguous. Between the trimmed V and J ends, which lost 7 bases and 4 bases, there was a span of 2 bases. The CDR3 totals 11 residues. CDR1 and CDR2 (germline): MDHEN, SYDVKM. CDR3 sequence: CASIGANVLTF. The CDR3 DNA follows: TGTGCCAGCATAGGGGCCAACGTCCTGACTTTC.